Listed below are T cell receptor beta chains from one sample, sequenced in a study of PD-L1 blockade in urothelial cancer. Here immunoSEQ multiplex PCR was the method, and the copy in TCRdb shows in-frame clones only, minus some. The sample records under 30,000 clones, around 87% being singletons. This specimen was PBMCs, taken around atezolizumab (anti-PD-L1) treatment. The receptors here all came from a man aged 50-59 years with urothelial cancer. The CDR3 runs from the conserved cysteine through the conserved F or W. A D gene is named only where the DNA matches it firmly. Some rows mark clone size as missing; the rest say once, few, many or name a class of expanded clone.

abundance: -
v_gene: TRBV25-1
j_gene: TRBJ2-7
d_gene: -
CDR3nt: TGTGCCAGCAGGGGACAAGATTCCTACGAGCAGTACTTC
CDR3aa: CASRGQDSYEQYF

abundance: -
v_gene: TRBV30
j_gene: TRBJ2-2
d_gene: TRBD2
CDR3nt: TGTGCCTGGAGTGTGTTTTCGGGGGGGCCGTCCGGGGAGCTGTTTTTT
CDR3aa: CAWSVFSGGPSGELFF

abundance: once
v_gene: TRBV7-9
j_gene: TRBJ2-2
d_gene: -
CDR3nt: TGTGCCAGCAGCCGGGGGACAGAGAACACCGGGGAGCTGTTTTTT
CDR3aa: CASSRGTENTGELFF

abundance: -
v_gene: TRBV30
j_gene: TRBJ2-5
d_gene: TRBD2
CDR3nt: TGTGCCTGGGGACTAGCGGGGCTAACTCAAGAGACCCAGTACTTC
CDR3aa: CAWGLAGLTQETQYF

abundance: -
v_gene: TRBV12-2
j_gene: TRBJ1-2
d_gene: -
CDR3nt: TGTGCAAGTCGCTTAGCGGCCAGCTATGGCTACACCTTC
CDR3aa: CASRLAASYGYTF

abundance: -
v_gene: TRBV4-1
j_gene: TRBJ2-5
d_gene: TRBD1
CDR3nt: TGCGCCAGCAGCCCACAGGGGGCGCGCGGAGAGACCCAGTACTTC
CDR3aa: CASSPQGARGETQYF

abundance: -
v_gene: TRBV19
j_gene: TRBJ1-3
d_gene: -
CDR3nt: TGTGCCAGTAGTGGTTTAGGGGGATCCGGAAACACCATATATTTT
CDR3aa: CASSGLGGSGNTIYF

abundance: -
v_gene: TRBV30
j_gene: TRBJ2-7
d_gene: TRBD2
CDR3nt: TGTGCCTGGACCCCGGTCAGCGGGAGATCCGGCGAGCAGTACTTC
CDR3aa: CAWTPVSGRSGEQYF

abundance: -
v_gene: TRBV5-1
j_gene: TRBJ2-2
d_gene: -
CDR3nt: TGCGCCAGCAGCCTTTACACCGGGGAGCTGTTTTTT
CDR3aa: CASSLYTGELFF

abundance: -
v_gene: TRBV9
j_gene: TRBJ2-5
d_gene: -
CDR3nt: TGTGCCAGCAGCGTAGGTAACAGGGTGCCGGAGACCCAGTACTTC
CDR3aa: CASSVGNRVPETQYF

abundance: -
v_gene: TRBV5-1
j_gene: TRBJ2-2
d_gene: -
CDR3nt: TGCGCCAGCAGCTTGGGTGGGACATCTCTCGCGAACACCGGGGAGCTGTTTTTT
CDR3aa: CASSLGGTSLANTGELFF

abundance: -
v_gene: TRBV9
j_gene: TRBJ1-6
d_gene: TRBD1
CDR3nt: TGTGCCAGCAATTGGCAGGGGGGATCACCCCTCCACTTT
CDR3aa: CASNWQGGSPLHF

abundance: -
v_gene: TRBV7-2
j_gene: TRBJ1-2
d_gene: TRBD1
CDR3nt: TGTGCCAGCAGTCTAGGGGGGGGGACAGGGGACTATGGCTACACCTTC
CDR3aa: CASSLGGGTGDYGYTF

abundance: -
v_gene: TRBV7-2
j_gene: TRBJ1-2
d_gene: -
CDR3nt: TGTGCCAGGAGAGAACCTGGGGGCAGAGGCTACACCTTC
CDR3aa: CARREPGGRGYTF

abundance: -
v_gene: TRBV11-2
j_gene: TRBJ2-1
d_gene: TRBD2
CDR3nt: TGTGCCAGCAGCTTAGTGGCTAGCGGGGGGTATGTTGAGCAGTTCTTC
CDR3aa: CASSLVASGGYVEQFF

abundance: -
v_gene: TRBV27
j_gene: TRBJ1-1
d_gene: -
CDR3nt: TGTGCCAGCAGGAGCCGGGACACTAAGAACACTGAAGCTTTCTTT
CDR3aa: CASRSRDTKNTEAFF

abundance: once
v_gene: TRBV29-1
j_gene: TRBJ1-1
d_gene: TRBD1
CDR3nt: TGCAGCGTTAACCGGGACAGGGGTGGCACTGAAGCTTTCTTT
CDR3aa: CSVNRDRGGTEAFF

abundance: -
v_gene: TRBV7-2
j_gene: TRBJ2-2
d_gene: TRBD2
CDR3nt: TGTGCCAGCACCGGGGCGGGGGGGCGAGCGGGAGTCGGGGAGCTGTTTTTT
CDR3aa: CASTGAGGRAGVGELFF

abundance: -
v_gene: TRBV6-1
j_gene: TRBJ1-5
d_gene: -
CDR3nt: TGTGCCAGCAGTGAGGGCAACAGGGGCAATCAGCCCCAGCATTTT
CDR3aa: CASSEGNRGNQPQHF

abundance: -
v_gene: TRBV25-1
j_gene: TRBJ2-7
d_gene: -
CDR3nt: TGTGCCAGCGGATCCGAACCGGACGGACTCTACGAGCAGTACTTC
CDR3aa: CASGSEPDGLYEQYF

abundance: -
v_gene: TRBV6-5
j_gene: TRBJ1-4
d_gene: -
CDR3nt: TGTGCCAGCAGTCAGGGGCAGTGGGATGAAAAACTGTTTTTT
CDR3aa: CASSQGQWDEKLFF

abundance: -
v_gene: TRBV28
j_gene: TRBJ1-2
d_gene: -
CDR3nt: TGTGCCAGCGGGGGGAACTATGGCTACACCTTC
CDR3aa: CASGGNYGYTF

abundance: -
v_gene: TRBV27
j_gene: TRBJ2-2
d_gene: TRBD2
CDR3nt: TGTGCCAGCAGCTCAGCGGGAGGCGGCACCGGGGAGCTGTTTTTT
CDR3aa: CASSSAGGGTGELFF

abundance: -
v_gene: TRBV19
j_gene: TRBJ2-1
d_gene: TRBD2
CDR3nt: TGTGCCAGTAGTATCGGGACTAGCGGGAGTGTTAATGAGCAGTTCTTC
CDR3aa: CASSIGTSGSVNEQFF

abundance: once
v_gene: TRBV18
j_gene: TRBJ2-5
d_gene: TRBD1
CDR3nt: TGTGCCAGCTCAAGGGCCAGGGGGGAGACCCAGTACTTC
CDR3aa: CASSRARGETQYF

abundance: -
v_gene: TRBV5-1
j_gene: TRBJ2-7
d_gene: -
CDR3nt: TGCGCCAGCAGCGCCGGAGGCGGAGCGGCGTCCTACGAGCAGTACTTC
CDR3aa: CASSAGGGAASYEQYF

abundance: -
v_gene: TRBV7-9
j_gene: TRBJ2-5
d_gene: -
CDR3nt: TGTGCCAGCAGCCCTCGGTTAGGGGGGGGCTCAATACAAGAGACCCAGTACTTC
CDR3aa: CASSPRLGGGSIQETQYF

abundance: -
v_gene: TRBV19
j_gene: TRBJ2-7
d_gene: -
CDR3nt: TGTGCCAGTAGTATAGATCTACCCCCCTACGAGCAGTACTTC
CDR3aa: CASSIDLPPYEQYF

abundance: -
v_gene: TRBV29-1
j_gene: TRBJ2-3
d_gene: -
CDR3nt: TGCAGCGTTGACGTCATGGGGGCCGGCACAGATACGCAGTATTTT
CDR3aa: CSVDVMGAGTDTQYF

abundance: -
v_gene: TRBV7-9
j_gene: TRBJ2-7
d_gene: TRBD2
CDR3nt: TGTGCCAGCAGCTACGGACTAGCGGGAGTTAGTTCGCACGAGCAGTACTTC
CDR3aa: CASSYGLAGVSSHEQYF

abundance: -
v_gene: TRBV11-2
j_gene: TRBJ2-1
d_gene: TRBD2
CDR3nt: TGTGCCAGCAGCTCCCTGGCTAGCGGGATCTACAATGAGCAGTTCTTC
CDR3aa: CASSSLASGIYNEQFF

abundance: -
v_gene: TRBV6-5
j_gene: TRBJ2-7
d_gene: TRBD2
CDR3nt: TGTGCCAGCAGATTAGGACTAGCGGGGGCCTGGGAGCAGTACTTC
CDR3aa: CASRLGLAGAWEQYF

abundance: -
v_gene: TRBV27
j_gene: TRBJ2-3
d_gene: -
CDR3nt: TGTGCCAGCAATCAGCGGGCCCTCACAGATACGCAGTATTTT
CDR3aa: CASNQRALTDTQYF

abundance: -
v_gene: TRBV15
j_gene: TRBJ1-2
d_gene: -
CDR3nt: TGTGCCACCAGCAACAAAAAGCGGACAGTTAACTATGGCTACACCTTC
CDR3aa: CATSNKKRTVNYGYTF

abundance: -
v_gene: TRBV5-1
j_gene: TRBJ2-6
d_gene: -
CDR3nt: TGCGCCAGCAGCTTGGCTTTCCCCGGGGCCAACGTCCTGACTTTC
CDR3aa: CASSLAFPGANVLTF

abundance: -
v_gene: TRBV6-5
j_gene: TRBJ2-7
d_gene: TRBD1
CDR3nt: TGTGCCAGCAGAATAACGGACAGGGGGACCTACGAGCAGTACTTC
CDR3aa: CASRITDRGTYEQYF

abundance: -
v_gene: TRBV30
j_gene: TRBJ2-2
d_gene: -
CDR3nt: TGTGCCTGGAGTGTAAGGGCGGTGACTAGGGGTTTCACCGGGGAGCTGTTTTTT
CDR3aa: CAWSVRAVTRGFTGELFF

abundance: -
v_gene: TRBV7-9
j_gene: TRBJ1-2
d_gene: TRBD1
CDR3nt: TGTGCCAGCAGCTTAGTGGACAGGGCGGGCGGCTACACCTTC
CDR3aa: CASSLVDRAGGYTF

abundance: -
v_gene: TRBV30
j_gene: TRBJ1-2
d_gene: -
CDR3nt: TGTGCCTGGAGTGTTGGCGGACAGACCTATGGCTACACCTTC
CDR3aa: CAWSVGGQTYGYTF

abundance: -
v_gene: TRBV4-3
j_gene: TRBJ2-7
d_gene: -
CDR3nt: TGCGCCAGCAGCCAAGATCTTAGAGACTACGAGCAGTACTTC
CDR3aa: CASSQDLRDYEQYF

abundance: -
v_gene: TRBV19
j_gene: TRBJ2-1
d_gene: -
CDR3nt: TGTGCCAGTAGAACGACAGTCGGCGAGCAGTTCTTC
CDR3aa: CASRTTVGEQFF

abundance: once
v_gene: TRBV4-1
j_gene: TRBJ2-5
d_gene: TRBD1
CDR3nt: TGCGCCAGCAGCCAGGGACAGGGGGCGGGAGAGACCCAGTACTTC
CDR3aa: CASSQGQGAGETQYF

abundance: -
v_gene: TRBV6-5
j_gene: TRBJ1-2
d_gene: TRBD1
CDR3nt: TGTGCCAGCAGGATCCGGGACAGAGCCTATGGCTACACCTTC
CDR3aa: CASRIRDRAYGYTF

abundance: -
v_gene: TRBV5-4
j_gene: TRBJ2-7
d_gene: TRBD2
CDR3nt: TGTGCCAGCAGCTGGGCTAGCGGGGGGGTCGAAGAGCAGTACTTC
CDR3aa: CASSWASGGVEEQYF

abundance: -
v_gene: TRBV5-4
j_gene: TRBJ2-7
d_gene: TRBD2
CDR3nt: TGTGCCAGCAGCCAATTAGCGGGAGGGAAATACTACGAGCAGTACTTC
CDR3aa: CASSQLAGGKYYEQYF

abundance: once
v_gene: TRBV9
j_gene: TRBJ1-4
d_gene: -
CDR3nt: TGTGCCAGCAGCGTAGACAGCACTAATGAAAAACTGTTTTTT
CDR3aa: CASSVDSTNEKLFF

abundance: -
v_gene: TRBV18
j_gene: TRBJ2-5
d_gene: TRBD2
CDR3nt: TGTGCCAGCTCACCACCGATCGGGACGTCTAGCGGGTTCCAAGAGACCCAGTACTTC
CDR3aa: CASSPPIGTSSGFQETQYF

abundance: -
v_gene: TRBV15
j_gene: TRBJ1-5
d_gene: TRBD1
CDR3nt: TGTGCCACCAGCGACCTCGGACAGGTCAATCAGCCCCAGCATTTT
CDR3aa: CATSDLGQVNQPQHF

abundance: -
v_gene: TRBV19
j_gene: TRBJ2-7
d_gene: TRBD1
CDR3nt: TGTGCCAGTAGTATAGCCCGACAGGGGGCCTACGAGCAGTACTTC
CDR3aa: CASSIARQGAYEQYF